Listed below are T cell receptor beta chains from one sample, sequenced in a study of T cells expressing NK-cell markers. TCRdb reanalyzed the 5' RACE reads, giving one entry per CDR3 protein sequence and no DNA. The data show around 470,000 distinct CDR3 sequences, and the top ten clones hold 1.4%. The sequenced sample consisted of blood T cells: a sorted CD56 or NKG2C T cell subset, CD4+ or CD8+ T cells, or bulk PBMC T cells (not recorded which). All receptors come from a woman aged 50 to 65 in good health. Both conserved end residues are part of each CDR3. Each record gives: J gene, V gene, CDR3 protein.

TRBJ2-7 | TRBV9 | CASSVGPGWDYEQYF
TRBJ1-3 | TRBV7-8 | CASSTVGIFSGNTIYF
TRBJ2-7 | TRBV30 | CAWRSEREGKQYF
TRBJ2-5 | TRBV6-2/TRBV6-3 | CASSFQLPQETQYF
TRBJ2-5 | TRBV5-1 | CASSRTEQETQYF
TRBJ2-5 | TRBV5-1 | CASSLAAGAKAGQETQYF
TRBJ1-5 | TRBV6-5 | CASIGPEGQPQHF
TRBJ2-3 | TRBV27 | CASSGTSGSEGTDTQYF
TRBJ2-5 | TRBV7-9 | CASQVVAERQETQYF
TRBJ1-4 | TRBV7-9 | CASSISSGRGEKLFF
TRBJ1-4 | TRBV12-3/TRBV12-4 | CASSPTPVGNEKLFF
TRBJ2-3 | TRBV5-1 | CASRKGQGSTDTQYF
TRBJ2-1 | TRBV20-1 | CSASGSGYNEQFF
TRBJ1-2 | TRBV5-1 | CASSLDSPSGYTF
TRBJ2-1 | TRBV3-1 | CASSRVGSGPPRFF
TRBJ2-3 | TRBV5-1 | CASSPTDRGGTDTQYF
TRBJ2-1 | TRBV27 | CASSFGGRDEQFF
TRBJ2-7 | TRBV29-1 | CSVVEDPTGYYEQYF
TRBJ2-2 | TRBV29-1 | CSATGQTGELFF
TRBJ2-1 | TRBV6-1 | CASSPRGGRVDEQFF
TRBJ2-3 | TRBV6-5 | CASRRPGLGSDTQYF
TRBJ2-3 | TRBV24-1 | CATSVGSLADTQYF
TRBJ1-3 | TRBV15 | CATGREGTLRNTIYF
TRBJ2-7 | TRBV29-1 | CSVEDRRSAEQYF
TRBJ2-5 | TRBV5-6 | CASSPRGWYQETQYF
TRBJ2-1 | TRBV29-1 | CSSGGGYNEQFF
TRBJ2-1 | TRBV7-6 | CASRRPGEDNEQFF
TRBJ1-6 | TRBV20-1 | CSALGGRNSPLHF
TRBJ2-5 | TRBV10-3 | CAISRLAEQETQYF
TRBJ1-6 | TRBV10-3 | CAISRGSNNSPLHF
TRBJ1-2 | TRBV29-1 | CSSTFGTPNYGYTF
TRBJ2-5 | TRBV20-1 | CSGRVRGKETQYF
TRBJ2-5 | TRBV20-1 | CSARGDQNPETQYF
TRBJ2-3 | TRBV20-1 | CSAKLFSGRATDTQYF
TRBJ2-1 | TRBV7-8 | CASSLVAANEQFF
TRBJ2-2 | TRBV12-3/TRBV12-4 | CASSGNTGELFF
TRBJ2-3 | TRBV20-1 | CSARPTAPPTQYF
TRBJ2-1 | TRBV3-1 | CASSQVGGGGSVEQFF
TRBJ2-7 | TRBV6-6 | CASSYRTGGDEQYF
TRBJ1-4 | TRBV27 | CASSLGGGFSNEKLFF
TRBJ2-3 | TRBV15 | CATSRRLAGTDTQYF